Detailed here is one TCR beta chain. The antigen remains unidentified. Patients between 18 and 65 years old had hyperthyroidism, newly diagnosed and lasting under 2 months. What was amplified from RNA transcripts were TCR beta CDR3 regions. The HTBI primer set served for first-round RT-PCR of the TCR CDR3. TCRdb reprocessed the multiplex PCR reads with MiXCR, giving one entry per CDR3 protein. The sample has a few hundred thousand distinct CDR3 sequences; around 16% are singletons. This CDR3 is built from 20 residues. The germline V gene has CDR1 LGHNA and CDR2 YSLEER. Losses at the gene ends were 0 bases for V and 1 base for J; bases not matched to a gene: 9. The sample belongs to a study of T cells in Graves' hyperthyroidism and ophthalmopathy. Findings and limits, study-wide: Most expanded thyroid clonotypes above 0.001 also appeared in blood.

The TCR originated in a man aged 35-49 years with Graves' hyperthyroidism. The chain has TRBV4-3 and TRBJ2-3; 14 bases line up with TRBD2. The sequencing sample was made of blood. CDR3: CASSQDWGRGLAGGTDTQYF. In nucleotides, the CDR3 is TGCGCCAGCAGCCAAGATTGGGGCCGGGGACTAGCGGGGGGCACAGATACGCAGTATTTT.